This T cell receptor beta chain was found in a study of cytomegalovirus exposure and HLA in healthy donors. Study-wide findings and caveats: Under in vitro conditions, three CMV-associated chains were confirmed as specific for CMV antigens.

The PCR made use of 60 Vbeta and 13 Jbeta primers. This table comes from immunoSEQ multiplex PCR, and its TCRdb copy is limited to in-frame clones, with some not included. Of 63,000 or so clones listed, 79% are singletons. The ends were cut back, 0 bases at V and 0 bases at J, with 11 bases in the middle. There are 16 residues in the CDR3. The germline CDR1 and CDR2 sequences are GTSNPN and SVGIG (reference sequence). Regarding this clone: What it recognizes is unknown.

The chain couples TRBV30 to TRBJ1-4; the D is unclear. The sample taken for sequencing was PBMCs. The receptor comes from a woman aged 25 to 39 in good health and CMV-seronegative. CDR3 sequence reads: CAWSVLPLATNEKLFF. CDR3 DNA: TGTGCCTGGAGTGTACTCCCACTTGCAACTAATGAAAAACTGTTTTTT. Filled out from reference TRBV30 and TRBJ1-4, the complete variable domain reads SQTIHQWPATLVQPVGSPLSLECTVEGTSNPNLYWYRQAAGRGLQLLFYSVGIGQISSEVPQNLSASRPQDRQFILSSKKLLLSDSGFYLCAWSVLPLATNEKLFFGSGTQLSVL.